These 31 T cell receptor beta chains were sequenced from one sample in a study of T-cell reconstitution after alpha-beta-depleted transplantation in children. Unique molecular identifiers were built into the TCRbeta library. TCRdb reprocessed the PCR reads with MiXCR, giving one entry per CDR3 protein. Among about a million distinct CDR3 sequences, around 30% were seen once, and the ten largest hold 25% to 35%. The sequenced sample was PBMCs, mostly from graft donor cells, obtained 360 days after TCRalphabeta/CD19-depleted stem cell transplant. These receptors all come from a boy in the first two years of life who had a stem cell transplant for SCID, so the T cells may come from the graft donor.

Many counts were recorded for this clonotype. The CDR3 DNA reads as TGCGCCAGCAGCTTGTTAGGGGGGGGCTACAATGAGCAGTTCTTC. It yields the protein CASSLLGGGYNEQFF. V and J are TRBV5-1 and TRBJ2-1, with D possibly matching TRBD2 (7 bases). Trimming stripped 1 base from V and 3 bases from J, with 11 bases between. From germline, CDR1 is SGHRS and CDR2 YFSETQ. This CDR3 has 15 residues.

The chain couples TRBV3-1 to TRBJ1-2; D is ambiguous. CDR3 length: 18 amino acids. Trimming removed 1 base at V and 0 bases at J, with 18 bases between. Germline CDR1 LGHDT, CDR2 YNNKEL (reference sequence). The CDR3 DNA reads TGTGCCAGCAGCCAAGCGTCGGTCAGACCTGGGGCTAACTATGGCTACACCTTC. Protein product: CASSQASVRPGANYGYTF.

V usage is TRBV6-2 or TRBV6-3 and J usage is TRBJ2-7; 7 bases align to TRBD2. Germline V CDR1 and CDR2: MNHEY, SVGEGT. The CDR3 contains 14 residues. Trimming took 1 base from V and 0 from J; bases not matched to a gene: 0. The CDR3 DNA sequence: TGTGCCAGCAGTTACTGGGAGGGCTCCTACGAGCAGTACTTC. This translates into CASSYWEGSYEQYF.

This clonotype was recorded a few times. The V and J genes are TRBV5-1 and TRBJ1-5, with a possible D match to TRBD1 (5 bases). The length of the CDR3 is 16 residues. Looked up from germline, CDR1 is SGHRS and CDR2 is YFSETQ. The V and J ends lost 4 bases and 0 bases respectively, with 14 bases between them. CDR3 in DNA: TGCGCCAGCAGCGAGTCGGGGGATTATAGCAATCAGCCCCAGCATTTT. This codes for CASSESGDYSNQPQHF.

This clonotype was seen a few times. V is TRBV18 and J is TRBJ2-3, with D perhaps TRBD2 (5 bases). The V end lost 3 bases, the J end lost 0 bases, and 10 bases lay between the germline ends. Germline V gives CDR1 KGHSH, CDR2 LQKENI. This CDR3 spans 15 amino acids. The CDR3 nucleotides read TGTGCCAGCTCACCCACTAGAACGAGCACAGATACGCAGTATTTT. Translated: CASSPTRTSTDTQYF.

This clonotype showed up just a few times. CDR3 in amino acids: CASSPRTGLADTQYF. Written as DNA, the CDR3 is TGTGCCAGCAGTCCACGGACAGGGCTTGCAGATACGCAGTATTTT. V and J are TRBV12-3 or TRBV12-4 and TRBJ2-3, with TRBD1 matching 8 bases. The V segment lost 5 bases and the J segment 4 bases; nucleotides outside the gene matches: 8. The CDR3 spans 15 residues.

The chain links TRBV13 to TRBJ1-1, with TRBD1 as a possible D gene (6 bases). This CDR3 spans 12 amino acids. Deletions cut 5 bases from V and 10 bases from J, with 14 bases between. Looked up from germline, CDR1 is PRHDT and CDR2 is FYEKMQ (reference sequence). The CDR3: CASSPAQGSAFF. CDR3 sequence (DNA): TGTGCCAGCAGCCCCGCACAGGGATCAGCTTTCTTT.

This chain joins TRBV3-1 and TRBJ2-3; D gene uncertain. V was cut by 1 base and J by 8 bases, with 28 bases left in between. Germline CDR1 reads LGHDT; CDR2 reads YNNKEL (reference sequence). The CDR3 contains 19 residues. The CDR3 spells CASSQAGMGTVPKVATQYF. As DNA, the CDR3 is TGTGCCAGCAGCCAAGCGGGCATGGGAACAGTCCCTAAGGTAGCTACGCAGTATTTT.

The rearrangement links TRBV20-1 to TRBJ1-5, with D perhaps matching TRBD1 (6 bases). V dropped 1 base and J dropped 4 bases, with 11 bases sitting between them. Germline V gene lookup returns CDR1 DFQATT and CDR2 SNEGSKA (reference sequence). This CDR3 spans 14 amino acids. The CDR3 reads CSARAPGQNQPQHF. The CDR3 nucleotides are TGCAGTGCTAGAGCGCCGGGACAAAATCAGCCCCAGCATTTT.

CDR3 in amino acids: CASSLERFRGSSYEQYF. CDR3 sequence (DNA): TGTGCCAGCAGCTTAGAAAGGTTCAGAGGATCCTCCTACGAGCAGTACTTC. The chain carries TRBV11-2 and TRBJ2-7; D gene uncertain. V was pared by 0 bases and J by 0 bases, with 15 bases between. The CDR3 covers 17 residues. Germline V gene lookup returns CDR1 SGHAT and CDR2 FQNNGV.

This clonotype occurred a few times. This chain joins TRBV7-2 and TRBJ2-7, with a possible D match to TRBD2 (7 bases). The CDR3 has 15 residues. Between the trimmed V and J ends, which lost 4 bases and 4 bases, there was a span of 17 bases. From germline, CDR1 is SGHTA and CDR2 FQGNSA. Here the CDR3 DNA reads TGTGCCAGCAGCTCCCAACGGGGGGCGGGATACGAGCAGTACTTC. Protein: CASSSQRGAGYEQYF.

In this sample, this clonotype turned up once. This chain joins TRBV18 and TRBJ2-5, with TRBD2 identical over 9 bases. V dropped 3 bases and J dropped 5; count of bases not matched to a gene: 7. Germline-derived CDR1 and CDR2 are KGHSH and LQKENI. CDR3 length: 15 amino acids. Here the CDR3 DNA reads TGTGCCAGCTCACCTAATCCAGCGGGGGGTGAGACCCAGTACTTC. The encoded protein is CASSPNPAGGETQYF. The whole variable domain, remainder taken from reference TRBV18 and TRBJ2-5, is NAGVMQNPRHLVRRRGQEARLRCSPMKGHSHVYWYRQLPEEGLKFMVYLQKENIIDESGMPKERFSAEFPKEGPSILRIQQVVRGDSAAYFCASSPNPAGGETQYFGPGTRLLVL.

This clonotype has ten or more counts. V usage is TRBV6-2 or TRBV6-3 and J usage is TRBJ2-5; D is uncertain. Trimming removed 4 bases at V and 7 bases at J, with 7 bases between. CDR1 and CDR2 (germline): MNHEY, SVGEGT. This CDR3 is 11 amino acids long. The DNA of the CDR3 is TGTGCCAGCAGTTCCGGATTGACCCAGTACTTC. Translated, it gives CASSSGLTQYF.

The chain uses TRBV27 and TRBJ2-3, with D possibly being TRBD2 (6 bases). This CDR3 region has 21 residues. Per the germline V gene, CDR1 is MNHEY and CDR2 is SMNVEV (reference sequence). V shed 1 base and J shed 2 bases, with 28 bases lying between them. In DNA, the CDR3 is TGTGCCAGCAGTTTATACGTGGGATTTCAAGGCGGGCGGGAACTCACAGATACGCAGTATTTT. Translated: CASSLYVGFQGGRELTDTQYF.

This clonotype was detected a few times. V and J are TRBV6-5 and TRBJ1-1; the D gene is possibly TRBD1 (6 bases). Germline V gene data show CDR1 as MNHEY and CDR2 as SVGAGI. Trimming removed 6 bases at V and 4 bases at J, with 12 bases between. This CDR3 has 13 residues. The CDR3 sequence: CASSNSGVTEAFF. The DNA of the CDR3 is TGTGCCAGCAGCAACTCAGGGGTCACTGAAGCTTTCTTT.

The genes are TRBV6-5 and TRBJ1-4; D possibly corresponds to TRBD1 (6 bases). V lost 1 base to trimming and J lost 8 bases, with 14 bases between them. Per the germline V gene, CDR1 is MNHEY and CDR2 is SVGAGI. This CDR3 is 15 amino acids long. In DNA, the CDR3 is TGTGCCAGCAGTTACTTTGCCTGGGACAAGGAAAAACTGTTTTTT. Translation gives CASSYFAWDKEKLFF.

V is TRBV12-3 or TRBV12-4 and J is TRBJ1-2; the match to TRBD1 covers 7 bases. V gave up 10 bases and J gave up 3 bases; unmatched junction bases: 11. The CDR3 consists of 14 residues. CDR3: CATAQGPDYYGYTF. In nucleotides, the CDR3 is TGTGCCACCGCACAGGGGCCAGACTACTATGGCTACACCTTC.

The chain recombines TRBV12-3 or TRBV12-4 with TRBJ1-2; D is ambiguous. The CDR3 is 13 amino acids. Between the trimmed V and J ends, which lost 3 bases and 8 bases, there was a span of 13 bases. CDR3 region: CASSFSSFYGYTF. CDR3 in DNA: TGTGCCAGCAGTTTTTCGTCCTTTTACGGCTACACCTTC.

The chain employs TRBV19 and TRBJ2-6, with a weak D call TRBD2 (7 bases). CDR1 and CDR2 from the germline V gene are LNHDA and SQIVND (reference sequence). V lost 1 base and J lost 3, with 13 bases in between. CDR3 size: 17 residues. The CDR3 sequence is CASSIAGGLFGANVLTF. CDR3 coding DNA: TGTGCCAGTAGTATAGCCGGGGGGCTTTTTGGGGCCAACGTCCTGACTTTC.

CDR3 in amino acids: CAMGMGGADWAEQFF. The CDR3 DNA follows: TGCGCCATGGGAATGGGGGGGGCCGATTGGGCCGAGCAGTTCTTC. The gene calls are TRBV5-1 and TRBJ2-1, with D possibly TRBD2 on 7 matching bases. The CDR3 runs to 15 residues. With 9 bases removed from V and 10 bases from J, the gap between germline ends came to 26 bases. Germline V gene data show CDR1 as SGHRS and CDR2 as YFSETQ. Supplemented by reference TRBV5-1 and TRBJ2-1, the full variable domain reads KAGVTQTPRYLIKTRGQQVTLSCSPISGHRSVSWYQQTPGQGLQFLFEYFSETQRNKGNFPGRFSGRQFSNSRSEMNVSTLELGDSALYLCAMGMGGADWAEQFFGPGTRLTVL.

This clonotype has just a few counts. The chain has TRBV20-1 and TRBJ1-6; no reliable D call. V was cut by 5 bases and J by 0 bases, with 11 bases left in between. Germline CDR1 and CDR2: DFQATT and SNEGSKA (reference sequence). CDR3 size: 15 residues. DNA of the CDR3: TGCAGTGCTGTCAACTCGAACTCCTATAATTCACCCCTCCACTTT. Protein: CSAVNSNSYNSPLHF.

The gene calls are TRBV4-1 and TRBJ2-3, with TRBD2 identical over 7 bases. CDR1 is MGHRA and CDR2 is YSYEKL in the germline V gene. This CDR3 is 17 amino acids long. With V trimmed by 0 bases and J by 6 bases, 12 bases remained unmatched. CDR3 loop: CASSQEWLAVGDDTQYF. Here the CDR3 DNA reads TGCGCCAGCAGCCAAGAGTGGCTAGCGGTTGGGGATGATACGCAGTATTTT.

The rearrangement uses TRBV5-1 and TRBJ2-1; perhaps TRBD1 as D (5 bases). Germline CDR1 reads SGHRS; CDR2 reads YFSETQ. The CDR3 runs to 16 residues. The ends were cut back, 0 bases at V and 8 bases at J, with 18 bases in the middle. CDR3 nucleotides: TGCGCCAGCAGCTTGGCCTGGTCGCAGGGCATATATGAGCAGTTCTTC. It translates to CASSLAWSQGIYEQFF.

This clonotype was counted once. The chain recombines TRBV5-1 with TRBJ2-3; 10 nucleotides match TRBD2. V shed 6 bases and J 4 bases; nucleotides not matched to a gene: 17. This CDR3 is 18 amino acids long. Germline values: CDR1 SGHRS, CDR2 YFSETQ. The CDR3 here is CASNKRKRGGEGADTQYF. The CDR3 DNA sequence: TGCGCCAGCAACAAGAGGAAGCGGGGGGGCGAAGGGGCAGATACGCAGTATTTT.

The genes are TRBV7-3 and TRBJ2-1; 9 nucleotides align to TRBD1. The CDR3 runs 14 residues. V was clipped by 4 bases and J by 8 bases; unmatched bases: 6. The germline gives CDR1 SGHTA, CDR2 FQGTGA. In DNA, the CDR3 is TGTGCCAGCAGCTGGACAGGGGCAAGCGATGAGCAGTTCTTC. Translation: CASSWTGASDEQFF. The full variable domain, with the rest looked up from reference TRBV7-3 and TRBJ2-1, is GAGVSQTPSNKVTEKGKYVELRCDPISGHTALYWYRQSLGQGPEFLIYFQGTGAADDSGLPNDRFFAVRPEGSVSTLKIQRTERGDSAVYLCASSWTGASDEQFFGPGTRLTVL.

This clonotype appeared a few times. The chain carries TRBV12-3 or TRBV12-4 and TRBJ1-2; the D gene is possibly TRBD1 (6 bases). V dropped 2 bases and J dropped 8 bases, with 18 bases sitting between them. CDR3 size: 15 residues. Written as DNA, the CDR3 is TGTGCCAGCAGTTTAAGGGGGGGCCCGGCGGGGGGCTACACCTTC. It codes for CASSLRGGPAGGYTF.

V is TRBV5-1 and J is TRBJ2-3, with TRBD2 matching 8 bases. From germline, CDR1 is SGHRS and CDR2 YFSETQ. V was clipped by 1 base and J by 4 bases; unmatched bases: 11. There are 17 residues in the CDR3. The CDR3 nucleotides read TGCGCCAGCAGCTTGATTCTGCGGGGGGACGATTCAGATACGCAGTATTTT. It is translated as CASSLILRGDDSDTQYF.

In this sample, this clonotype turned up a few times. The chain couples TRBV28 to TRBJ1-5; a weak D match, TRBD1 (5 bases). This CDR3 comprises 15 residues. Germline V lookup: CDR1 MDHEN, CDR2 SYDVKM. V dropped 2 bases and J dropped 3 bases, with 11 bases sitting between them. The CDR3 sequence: CASSLGGVPNQPQHF. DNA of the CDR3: TGTGCCAGCAGTTTAGGAGGGGTCCCCAATCAGCCCCAGCATTTT.

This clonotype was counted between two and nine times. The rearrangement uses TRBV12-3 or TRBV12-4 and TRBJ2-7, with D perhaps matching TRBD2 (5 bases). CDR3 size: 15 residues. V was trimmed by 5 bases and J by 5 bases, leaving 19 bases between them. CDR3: CASSIIDKYSDEQYF. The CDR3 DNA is TGTGCCAGCAGTATCATAGACAAATATAGCGACGAGCAGTACTTC.

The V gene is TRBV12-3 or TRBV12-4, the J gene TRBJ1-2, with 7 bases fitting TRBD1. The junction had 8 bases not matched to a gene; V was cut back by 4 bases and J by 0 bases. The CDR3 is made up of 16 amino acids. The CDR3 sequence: CASSSRDSTSNYGYTF. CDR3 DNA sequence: TGTGCCAGCAGTTCCCGGGACAGTACCTCTAACTATGGCTACACCTTC.

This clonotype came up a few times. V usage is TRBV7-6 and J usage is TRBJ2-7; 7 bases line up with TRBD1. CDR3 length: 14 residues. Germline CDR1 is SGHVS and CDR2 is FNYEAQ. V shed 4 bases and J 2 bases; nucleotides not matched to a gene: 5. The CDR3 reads CASSSRQGPYEQYF. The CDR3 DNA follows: TGTGCCAGCAGCTCCCGACAGGGACCCTACGAGCAGTACTTC.